These 27 T cell receptor beta chains came from one sample sequenced in a study of blood T cell repertoires in COVID-19. Using immunoSEQ multiplex PCR, the repertoire was profiled, and TCRdb retains in-frame clones only, with some absent. The data show under 200,000 clones, 80% to 95% seen once. Sequencing was done on a sample of peripheral blood. These receptors all come from a man aged 45-65 years with acute or convalescent COVID-19.

The genes are TRBV4-3 and TRBJ1-5; TRBD1 matches at 10 bases. Germline V CDR1 and CDR2: LGHNA, YSLEER. The CDR3 contains 17 residues. J was trimmed by 9 bases and V by 0 bases; bases with no gene match: 11. The CDR3 DNA reads TGCGCCAGCAGCCAAGAAAGGGGACAGGGGTCGACTGGGCCCCAGCATTTT. It is translated as CASSQERGQGSTGPQHF.

The V and J genes are TRBV28 and TRBJ1-2, with D possibly being TRBD1 (5 bases). This CDR3 region has 13 residues. Looked up from germline, CDR1 is MDHEN and CDR2 is SYDVKM. V lost 6 bases, J lost 4 bases, and 12 bases lay in between. The CDR3 sequence: CASSETGPYGYTF. The CDR3 DNA follows: TGTGCCAGCAGCGAAACAGGTCCCTATGGCTACACCTTC.

The chain combines TRBV4-2 with TRBJ2-7, with 16 bases matching TRBD2. Trimming removed 0 bases from V and 1 base from J; junction bases left unmatched: 6. This CDR3 has 19 amino acids. CDR1 and CDR2 (germline): LGHNA, YNFKEQ. CDR3 loop: CASSQDAPGLAGGSYEQYV. In DNA, the CDR3 is TGTGCCAGCAGCCAAGACGCCCCGGGACTAGCGGGGGGGTCCTACGAGCAGTACGTC.

DNA for the CDR3: TGTGCCAGCAGCCTCGGGACTAGCGGGAGACCCTACAATGAGCAGTTCTTC. Translating gives CASSLGTSGRPYNEQFF. The chain links TRBV9 to TRBJ2-1, with TRBD2 identical over 14 bases. With V trimmed by 4 bases and J by 2 bases, 5 bases remained unmatched. Germline CDR1 is SGDLS and CDR2 is YYNGEE. This CDR3 spans 17 amino acids.

The gene calls are TRBV9 and TRBJ1-5; TRBD1 is a possible D gene (6 bases). CDR3 length: 14 amino acids. CDR1 is SGDLS, CDR2 YYNGEE, per germline. V was trimmed by 4 bases and J by 2 bases, leaving 10 bases between them. Written as DNA, the CDR3 is TGTGCCAGCAGCCTGACAGGAGGCAATCAGCCCCAGCATTTT. It translates to CASSLTGGNQPQHF.

The chain joins TRBV30 to TRBJ1-4, with 8 positions matching TRBD1. Trimming took 3 bases from V and 7 from J; bases not matched to a gene: 10. Germline V lookup: CDR1 GTSNPN, CDR2 SVGIG (reference sequence). The length of the CDR3 is 15 residues. Written as DNA, the CDR3 is TGTGCCTGGAGCACAGGGGGGGGGTTTGGTGAAAAACTGTTTTTT. It specifies CAWSTGGGFGEKLFF.

The chain recombines TRBV6-6 with TRBJ2-7; 7 positions agree with TRBD1. With 5 bases clipped from V and 7 bases from J, the junction kept 5 bases outside the gene matches. CDR1 and CDR2 from the germline V gene are MNHNY and SVGAGI (reference sequence). There are 12 residues in the CDR3. The CDR3 region is CASSRQGGEQYV. The CDR3 nucleotides are TGTGCCAGCAGTCGACAGGGTGGGGAGCAGTACGTC.

The chain joins TRBV2 to TRBJ2-2; 7 nucleotides agree with TRBD2. V gave up 2 bases and J gave up 4 bases; unmatched junction bases: 4. Germline V gene sequence: CDR1 SNHLY, CDR2 FYNNEI. The CDR3 loop spans 15 amino acids. Here the CDR3 reads CASSETGLSTGELFF. The CDR3 DNA sequence: TGTGCCAGCAGTGAAACGGGACTAAGCACCGGGGAGCTGTTTTTT.

V and J are TRBV4-1 and TRBJ2-1; TRBD2 matches at 8 bases. The CDR3 extends over 18 amino acids. CDR1 is MGHRA and CDR2 is YSYEKL in the germline V gene. The J segment lost 4 bases and the V segment lost 0 bases, leaving 11 bases of the junction unmatched. CDR3 DNA: TGCGCCAGCAGCCAAGAAACTGGGACTAGGGTGTTGTACAATGAGCAGTTCTTC. This gives the protein CASSQETGTRVLYNEQFF.

This chain connects TRBV7-9 to TRBJ2-7; D call uncertain. V was clipped by 4 bases and J by 0 bases, with 7 bases between them. The CDR3 contains 13 residues. Germline assignment: CDR1 SEHNR and CDR2 FQNEAQ (reference sequence). The CDR3 DNA follows: TGTGCCAGCAGCTCGTTTGTCTCCTACGAGCAGTACGTC. This codes for CASSSFVSYEQYV.

The V call is TRBV29-1, the J call TRBJ1-1; 10 bases are a match to TRBD1. Germline-derived CDR1 and CDR2 are SQVTM and ANQGSEA. CDR3 length: 13 residues. With 3 bases clipped from V and 3 bases from J, the junction kept 1 base outside the gene matches. CDR3: CSVEGQGHTEAFF. The CDR3 DNA reads as TGCAGCGTTGAGGGACAGGGGCACACTGAAGCTTTCTTT.

The DNA of the CDR3 is TGTGCCAGCAGTGCCTCTAGCGGGAGGGGAGGGACGCAGTATTTT. Protein product: CASSASSGRGGTQYF. The chain employs TRBV2 and TRBJ2-3; 12 nucleotides agree with TRBD2. V trimming: 4 bases; J trimming: 9 bases; junction bases outside the gene matches: 8. The CDR3 has 15 amino acids. The V gene's germline CDR1 is SNHLY and CDR2 FYNNEI.

The chain links TRBV3-1 (or the pseudogene TRBV3-2) to TRBJ2-3, with 16 bases identical to TRBD2. J gave up 11 bases and V 1 base, and 6 bases lay outside the gene matches. The germline gives CDR1 LGHDT, CDR2 YNNKEL (reference sequence). The CDR3 loop spans 16 amino acids. CDR3 in amino acids: CASSQAGTSGRAGQYF. The DNA for the CDR3 is TGTGCCAGCAGCCAAGCCGGGACTAGCGGGAGGGCCGGGCAGTATTTT.

The chain couples TRBV28 to TRBJ1-2; a possible D gene is TRBD1 (6 bases). The V end was cut by 5 bases, the J end by 5 bases, with 15 bases between. The CDR3 runs to 14 residues. Germline V lookup: CDR1 MDHEN, CDR2 SYDVKM. CDR3 in amino acids: CASSDSTGFYGYTF. CDR3 nucleotides: TGTGCCAGCAGTGACTCTACAGGGTTTTATGGCTACACCTTC.

This clone appeared once. The V call is TRBV29-1, the J call TRBJ2-6; D is perhaps TRBD2 (5 bases). Germline V gene data show CDR1 as SQVTM and CDR2 as ANQGSEA. The CDR3 extends over 19 amino acids. The V end was cut by 6 bases, the J end by 1 base, with 25 bases between. The DNA of the CDR3 is TGCAGCGTCGGGGTTGGAAAGTTGGGTCCTAGGTCTGGGGCCAACGTCCTGACTTTC. Translation: CSVGVGKLGPRSGANVLTF.

This chain joins TRBV28 and TRBJ1-2; TRBD1 matches at 8 bases. V shed 3 bases and J 7 bases; nucleotides not matched to a gene: 7. The CDR3 contains 14 residues. Germline-derived CDR1 and CDR2 are MDHEN and SYDVKM. The CDR3: CASSFPDRVSGYTF. CDR3 in DNA: TGTGCCAGCAGTTTTCCGGACAGGGTATCTGGCTACACCTTC.

V is TRBV27 and J is TRBJ2-2; 9 bases agree with TRBD2. CDR1 and CDR2 from the germline V gene are MNHEY and SMNVEV (reference sequence). The V and J ends lost 3 bases and 7 bases, in that order; junction bases with no gene match: 3. This CDR3 is 14 amino acids long. The CDR3 DNA sequence: TGTGCCAGCAGTTTGGAGCGGGGGGACGGGGAGCTGTTTTTT. It encodes CASSLERGDGELFF.

The chain couples TRBV4-2 to TRBJ1-1, with 10 positions matching TRBD1. Trimming removed 4 bases from V and 7 bases from J; junction bases left unmatched: 6. This CDR3 is 14 amino acids long. CDR1 is LGHNA, CDR2 YNFKEQ, per germline. For the CDR3, the DNA is TGTGCCAGCAGCCGGGGGACAGGGGTCGATGAAGCTTTCTTT. It is translated as CASSRGTGVDEAFF.

This rearrangement joins TRBV11-2 to TRBJ1-6; a possible D gene is TRBD1 (5 bases). Per germline, CDR1 SGHAT and CDR2 FQNNGV. Trimming removed 5 bases at V and 6 bases at J, with 8 bases between. The CDR3 covers 13 residues. CDR3 nucleotide sequence: TGTGCCAGCAGCCTGGGGGGTAATTCACCCCTCCACTTT. Protein sequence: CASSLGGNSPLHF.

The V call is TRBV15, the J call TRBJ1-3; D is ambiguous. This CDR3 is built from 16 residues. Germline CDR1 reads LNHNV; CDR2 reads YYDKDF (reference sequence). The V gene lost 0 bases and the J gene lost 0 bases, with 9 bases spanning the gap. The CDR3 is CATSRDRESSGNTIYF. CDR3 nucleotide sequence: TGTGCCACCAGCAGAGATCGAGAGAGCTCTGGAAACACCATATATTTT. The full variable domain, in which reference TRBV15 and TRBJ1-3 provide the parts outside the CDR3, is DAMVIQNPRYQVTQFGKPVTLSCSQTLNHNVMYWYQQKSSQAPKLLFHYYDKDFNNEADTPDNFQSRRPNTSFCFLDIRSPGLGDTAMYLCATSRDRESSGNTIYFGEGSWLTVV.

This clone was found a few times. This chain uses TRBV28 with TRBJ1-5; TRBD1 might be the D (5 bases). The CDR3 is 16 residues long. V was cut by 1 base and J by 5 bases, with 15 bases left in between. Per germline, CDR1 MDHEN and CDR2 SYDVKM. The CDR3 nucleotides are TGTGCCAGCAGTTTATCCACAGGAGTTCGAGATCAGCCCCAGCATTTT. The encoded protein is CASSLSTGVRDQPQHF.

This chain links TRBV29-1 with TRBJ2-1, with D possibly matching TRBD2 (6 bases). V was trimmed by 4 bases and J by 7 bases, leaving 20 bases between them. The V gene's germline CDR1 is SQVTM and CDR2 ANQGSEA. The CDR3 consists of 15 residues. The CDR3 spells CSVAPTWGGKNEQFF. CDR3 nucleotide sequence: TGCAGCGTTGCCCCTACCTGGGGAGGTAAAAATGAGCAGTTCTTC.

The chain employs TRBV30 and TRBJ2-7; no firm D call. CDR3 length equals 12 residues. Trimming took off 3 bases at V and 3 bases at J, with 9 bases between the two ends. CDR1 is GTSNPN, CDR2 SVGIG, per germline (reference sequence). DNA for the CDR3: TGTGCCTGGAGCGGAGTATTCTACGAGCAGTACTTC. Translating gives CAWSGVFYEQYF.

The chain joins TRBV6-2 or TRBV6-3 to TRBJ2-5; 14 nucleotides agree with TRBD2. The CDR3 is 17 amino acids. V was clipped by 6 bases and J by 5 bases; unmatched bases: 11. Germline V gives CDR1 MNHEY, CDR2 SVGEGT. The CDR3 nucleotides read TGTGCCAGCAGCCCCGGGACTAGCGGGAGAGTGGGGGAGACCCAGTACTTC. Its protein product is CASSPGTSGRVGETQYF.

This clone was observed a single time. The rearrangement joins TRBV27 to TRBJ2-7, with 7 bases matching TRBD1. The germline gives CDR1 MNHEY, CDR2 SMNVEV (reference sequence). The CDR3 is made up of 16 amino acids. The V and J ends lost 0 bases and 0 bases, in that order; junction bases with no gene match: 5. CDR3 protein: CASSLSPGQSSYEQYF. CDR3 in DNA: TGTGCCAGCAGTTTATCCCCGGGACAGAGCTCCTACGAGCAGTACTTC.

The rearrangement uses TRBV30 and TRBJ2-7; the D gene is possibly TRBD1 (6 bases). The germline CDR1 and CDR2 sequences are GTSNPN and SVGIG (reference sequence). The CDR3 has 14 amino acids. V lost 0 bases to trimming and J lost 5 bases, with 14 bases between them. The CDR3 DNA follows: TGTGCCTGGAGTGTGGGGGCCCTGGACGACGAGCAGTACTTC. This gives the protein CAWSVGALDDEQYF.

The chain has TRBV9 and TRBJ2-1, with 9 bases matching TRBD1. Germline V gene sequence: CDR1 SGDLS, CDR2 YYNGEE. V dropped 0 bases and J dropped 4; count of bases not matched to a gene: 11. This CDR3 spans 18 amino acids. In DNA, the CDR3 is TGTGCCAGCAGCGTAGGGCCGGGACAGGGCACAATTTACAATGAGCAGTTCTTC. It specifies CASSVGPGQGTIYNEQFF.